These T cell receptor beta chains were read from a single sample in a study of molecular identifiers for immune sequencing clone quantification. TCRdb reprocessed the PCR reads with MiXCR, giving one entry per CDR3 protein. The sample holds about 510,000 distinct CDR3 sequences; about 20% are singletons and the top ten take around 0.86%. Source material: naive CD8+ T cells from blood, with Jurkat cell RNA spiked in. The receptors were gathered from a human donor in good health. Some libraries in this study had Jurkat cell RNA spiked in. Each CDR3 is given with its conserved first and last residue. D genes are given only for firm matches. Expanded clones are given a class, and other clones once, few, many or no size at all.

J: TRBJ2-7
V: TRBV15
size: many
D: .
DNA: TGTGCCACCAGCATACAGGGTAGGCCCTACGAGCAGTACTTC
CDR3: CATSIQGRPYEQYF

J: TRBJ2-1
V: TRBV6-8
size: .
D: .
DNA: TGTGCCAGCAGGCTTCTTATACCATACCCGGGGGAAGTTAGTGATGAGCAGTTCTTC
CDR3: CASRLLIPYPGEVSDEQFF

J: TRBJ1-1
V: TRBV2
size: .
D: TRBD1
DNA: TGTGCCAGCAAGGACCTTGCAGGGGGATGGACTGAAGCTTTCTTT
CDR3: CASKDLAGGWTEAFF

J: TRBJ2-2
V: TRBV11-3
size: many
D: .
DNA: TGTGCCAGCCGGGGACCGAACACCGGGGAGCTGTTTTTT
CDR3: CASRGPNTGELFF

J: TRBJ2-3
V: TRBV4-3
size: many
D: TRBD2
DNA: TGCGCCAGCAGCCAAGATTCGCCTAGCGGGAGCTTAACAGATACGCAGTATTTT
CDR3: CASSQDSPSGSLTDTQYF

J: TRBJ2-3
V: TRBV27
size: few
D: .
DNA: TGTGCCAGCAGTGGGCCCGGCAGTACGCAGTATTTT
CDR3: CASSGPGSTQYF

J: TRBJ2-7
V: TRBV6-1
size: many
D: TRBD1
DNA: TGTGCCAGCAGTGCCCCAGACAGGGTTTGGGAGCAGTACTTC
CDR3: CASSAPDRVWEQYF

J: TRBJ2-5
V: TRBV14
size: .
D: .
DNA: TGTGCCAGCAGCCAATCGATCTACCAAGAGACCCAGTACTTC
CDR3: CASSQSIYQETQYF

J: TRBJ2-7
V: TRBV29-1
size: many
D: .
DNA: TGCAGCGTTACGGACATCGGAGACGAGCAGTACTTC
CDR3: CSVTDIGDEQYF

J: TRBJ2-3
V: TRBV6-2/TRBV6-3
size: many
D: .
DNA: TGTGCCAGCAGTCCCTTCCAGGGTTTCGATACGCAGTATTTT
CDR3: CASSPFQGFDTQYF

J: TRBJ2-3
V: TRBV5-4
size: few
D: TRBD2
DNA: TGTGCCAGCAGCGGGACTAGCGGTACGCAGTATTTT
CDR3: CASSGTSGTQYF

J: TRBJ2-3
V: TRBV7-9
size: many
D: .
DNA: TGTGCCAGCAGCTTAAATTCAGGGTATCGAAGGGCAGATACGCAGTATTTT
CDR3: CASSLNSGYRRADTQYF

J: TRBJ2-1
V: TRBV3-1
size: .
D: TRBD2
DNA: TGTGCCAGCAGCCAACCCAAGGGAGGGGCCCCCTACAATGAGCAGTTCTTC
CDR3: CASSQPKGGAPYNEQFF

J: TRBJ1-1
V: TRBV4-1
size: .
D: .
DNA: TGCGCCAGCAGCCACCGGGACACCAACTCGGGGACTGAAGCTTTCTTT
CDR3: CASSHRDTNSGTEAFF

J: TRBJ2-7
V: TRBV12-3/TRBV12-4
size: .
D: .
DNA: TGTGCCAGCACCTTGACGGGTCTCGGCGAGCAGTACTTC
CDR3: CASTLTGLGEQYF

J: TRBJ2-1
V: TRBV20-1
size: .
D: .
DNA: TGCAGTGCTAGAGATCTCAGGAGGAGCTCCTACAATGAGCAGTTCTTC
CDR3: CSARDLRRSSYNEQFF

J: TRBJ2-1
V: TRBV7-9
size: few
D: .
DNA: TGTGCCAGCAGCCCCCTAGAACAGGGTTACAATGAGCAGTTCTTC
CDR3: CASSPLEQGYNEQFF

J: TRBJ2-3
V: TRBV11-2
size: many
D: .
DNA: TGTGCCAGCAGCCCAGGATGGGGGAGCACAGATACGCAGTATTTT
CDR3: CASSPGWGSTDTQYF

J: TRBJ2-7
V: TRBV4-3
size: many
D: TRBD1
DNA: TGCGCCAGCAGCCAAGATTGGACAGGGGGCTACGAGCAGTACTTC
CDR3: CASSQDWTGGYEQYF

J: TRBJ2-7
V: TRBV5-1
size: .
D: .
DNA: TGCGCCAGCAGCTATCGGGTAGGGGACTACGAGCAGTACTTC
CDR3: CASSYRVGDYEQYF

J: TRBJ2-5
V: TRBV27
size: .
D: .
DNA: TGTGCCCGGGTCGTGGGGGGAGAGACCCAGTACTTC
CDR3: CARVVGGETQYF

J: TRBJ2-7
V: TRBV11-2
size: .
D: TRBD2
DNA: TGTGCCAGCAGCCTCGTAGCGGGGGCACCTGCCTACGAGCAGTACTTC
CDR3: CASSLVAGAPAYEQYF

J: TRBJ2-7
V: TRBV6-6
size: many
D: .
DNA: TGTGCCAGCAGTTACAACCCGCACGACACAATCCTTGGGGGCGAGCAGTACTTC
CDR3: CASSYNPHDTILGGEQYF

J: TRBJ2-1
V: TRBV28
size: .
D: .
DNA: TGTGCCAGCAGTTTAACAGGGCAGACGATCCCCTACAATGAGCAGTTCTTC
CDR3: CASSLTGQTIPYNEQFF

J: TRBJ2-1
V: TRBV7-2
size: .
D: .
DNA: TGTGCCAGCAGCTTCTTGGCCTATGAGCAGTTCTTC
CDR3: CASSFLAYEQFF

J: TRBJ2-2
V: TRBV7-2
size: .
D: TRBD2
DNA: TGTGCCAGCAGCTTATTTGTAGCGGGGGGGCTTTTCTCCTGGGAGCTGTTTTTT
CDR3: CASSLFVAGGLFSWELFF

J: TRBJ2-5
V: TRBV4-3
size: .
D: .
DNA: TGCGCCAGCAGCCCAGGCCTAGGAGGTGGAGAGACCCAGTACTTC
CDR3: CASSPGLGGGETQYF

J: TRBJ2-5
V: TRBV3-1
size: few
D: TRBD1
DNA: TGTGCCAGCAGCCAAGATAAAAGAAACCGGGACAGGGTCGAAGAGACCCAGTACTTC
CDR3: CASSQDKRNRDRVEETQYF

J: TRBJ2-1
V: TRBV2
size: few
D: .
DNA: TGTGCCAGCAGAATCTCCTACAATGAGCAGTTCTTC
CDR3: CASRISYNEQFF

J: TRBJ2-2
V: TRBV5-4
size: few
D: TRBD1
DNA: TGTGCCAGCAGCTTAGGACAGGGGGGAGCGAACACCGGGGAGCTGTTTTTT
CDR3: CASSLGQGGANTGELFF

J: TRBJ2-7
V: TRBV6-2/TRBV6-3
size: once
D: .
DNA: TGTGCCAGCAGTTACCTTCCCGGGACTTTATTGTACGAGCAGTACTTC
CDR3: CASSYLPGTLLYEQYF

J: TRBJ1-1
V: TRBV3-1
size: .
D: TRBD1
DNA: TGTGCCAGCAGCTGGGGGGGGACAGGGGGTCTGGGCACTGAAGCTTTCTTT
CDR3: CASSWGGTGGLGTEAFF

J: TRBJ2-1
V: TRBV2
size: .
D: TRBD2
DNA: TGTGCCAGCAGTACCAGCAACGAAGCGGGAGACCCCTACAATGAGCAGTTCTTC
CDR3: CASSTSNEAGDPYNEQFF

J: TRBJ2-1
V: TRBV7-9
size: few
D: TRBD1
DNA: TGTGCCAGCAGCTCCGGGACAGCAAGCTTTGAGCAGTTCTTC
CDR3: CASSSGTASFEQFF

J: TRBJ2-7
V: TRBV12-3/TRBV12-4
size: .
D: TRBD1
DNA: TGTGCCAACAGTTTAGGGGGCATGTACGAGCAGTACTTC
CDR3: CANSLGGMYEQYF

J: TRBJ2-7
V: TRBV30
size: few
D: TRBD2
DNA: TGTGCCTGGAAGCTAGCGGGAGTGATTTACGAGCAGTACTTC
CDR3: CAWKLAGVIYEQYF

J: TRBJ1-1
V: TRBV29-1
size: many
D: TRBD1
DNA: TGCAGCGTGTACAGGGGCCAGAACACTGAAGCTTTCTTT
CDR3: CSVYRGQNTEAFF

J: TRBJ2-3
V: TRBV4-1
size: many
D: .
DNA: TGCGCCAGCAGCCCACAGGGTAGCGGTAGCACAGATACGCAGTATTTT
CDR3: CASSPQGSGSTDTQYF

J: TRBJ1-3
V: TRBV4-3
size: .
D: TRBD1
DNA: TGCGCCAGCAGCTCGGGGACAGGGGACGGAAACACCATATATTTT
CDR3: CASSSGTGDGNTIYF

J: TRBJ2-7
V: TRBV9
size: .
D: .
DNA: TGTGCCAGCAGCGTAGATGGAACTCCCGAGCAGTACTTC
CDR3: CASSVDGTPEQYF

J: TRBJ2-5
V: TRBV5-1
size: few
D: TRBD2
DNA: TGCGCCAGCAACCCTGGCGGGGGGGCCGGTGAGACCCAGTACTTC
CDR3: CASNPGGGAGETQYF

J: TRBJ1-1
V: TRBV12-5
size: few
D: .
DNA: TGTGCTAGTGGTTTGGGAGGGGAGAACACTGAAGCTTTCTTT
CDR3: CASGLGGENTEAFF

J: TRBJ2-2
V: TRBV12-3/TRBV12-4
size: few
D: TRBD2
DNA: TGTGCCAGCAGTATTGGATTTGGGTCCACGACCAGCGAAGGGAGGGACACCGGGGAGCTGTTTTTT
CDR3: CASSIGFGSTTSEGRDTGELFF